The next 5 T cell receptor beta chains were all read from a single sample in a study of blood T cell repertoires in COVID-19 (dated by TCRdb to the early 2020s). The library was built by means of the immunoSEQ multiplex PCR assay. In its TCRdb copy, this immuneACCESS table keeps in-frame sequences only and misses some clones. Where compared with another copy, unresolved V genes explain less than half of these, and the others have no known cause. In all, the sample holds roughly 39,000 clones, and 88% of those were seen once. The biggest ten clones account for roughly 10% of the sample. The sample consisted of peripheral blood. All receptors come from a woman aged 70-85 years with acute or convalescent COVID-19.

The CDR3 DNA sequence: TGTGCCAGCTCACCACCGATGGGAGGCGGAGGGAGAGGAAACACCATATATTTT. Translation gives CASSPPMGGGGRGNTIYF. The J gene is TRBJ1-3, the V gene TRBV18; D gene uncertain. Germline CDR1 is KGHSH and CDR2 is LQKENI. Trimming removed 0 bases from V and 4 bases from J, with 19 bases in between. CDR3 length: 18 residues. The variable domain in full, completed from reference TRBV18 and TRBJ1-3, reads NAGVMQNPRHLVRRRGQEARLRCSPMKGHSHVYWYRQLPEEGLKFMVYLQKENIIDESGMPKERFSAEFPKEGPSILRIQQVVRGDSAAYFCASSPPMGGGGRGNTIYFGEGSWLTVV.

The gene calls are TRBV18 and TRBJ1-6; 8 bases match TRBD1. The CDR3 has 14 residues. V gave up 3 bases and J gave up 6 bases; unmatched junction bases: 1. Per the germline V gene, CDR1 is KGHSH and CDR2 is LQKENI. The DNA for the CDR3 is TGTGCCAGCTCACCCAGGGGGCTTAATTCACCCCTCCACTTT. Amino acid sequence: CASSPRGLNSPLHF. Looking up the rest from reference TRBV18 and TRBJ1-6 gives the full variable domain: NAGVMQNPRHLVRRRGQEARLRCSPMKGHSHVYWYRQLPEEGLKFMVYLQKENIIDESGMPKERFSAEFPKEGPSILRIQQVVRGDSAAYFCASSPRGLNSPLHFGNGTRLTVT.

This chain joins TRBV13 and TRBJ2-3, with D maybe TRBD1 (5 bases). CDR1 is PRHDT and CDR2 is FYEKMQ in the germline V gene (reference sequence). The CDR3 spans 14 residues. The germline V and J ends were trimmed by 1 base and 2 bases, with 7 bases remaining between them. The CDR3 nucleotides read TGTGCCAGCAGCTTAGAGGGGTCCACAGATACGCAGTATTTT. The encoded protein is CASSLEGSTDTQYF. Full variable domain (missing parts from reference TRBV13 and TRBJ2-3): AAGVIQSPRHLIKEKRETATLKCYPIPRHDTVYWYQQGPGQDPQFLISFYEKMQSDKGSIPDRFSAQQFSDYHSELNMSSLELGDSALYFCASSLEGSTDTQYFGPGTRLTVL.

The chain carries TRBV12-2 and TRBJ2-1; TRBD1 is taken as the D call from the table, unchecked against the DNA. TRBV12-2 is labeled a pseudogene. The CDR3 spans 14 residues. CDR3 loop: CASRFKGLWNEQFF. For the CDR3, the DNA is TGTGCAAGTCGCTTTAAGGGGTTATGGAATGAGCAGTTCTTC.

The chain combines TRBV7-2 with TRBJ2-3; TRBD1 agrees at 10 bases. Germline V gives CDR1 SGHTA, CDR2 FQGNSA. The ends lost 2 bases at V and 4 bases at J; junction bases unmatched: 3. The CDR3 consists of 15 residues. DNA for the CDR3: TGTGCCAGCAGCTTAAGAGGACAGGGGGCAGATACGCAGTATTTT. This gives the protein CASSLRGQGADTQYF.